This T cell receptor (beta chain) was obtained from a study of OX40 agonist ivuxolimab in advanced cancers. Germline assignment: CDR1 GTSNPN and CDR2 SVGIG (reference sequence). This CDR3 comprises 14 residues. V was trimmed by 0 bases and J by 4 bases, leaving 12 bases between them. Some clones are missing from TCRdb's copy, which holds only in-frame ones; the method was immunoSEQ multiplex PCR. The table includes more than 35,000 clones, around 87% detected once. This chain links TRBV30 with TRBJ1-2, with no clear D. The specimen comprised CD4+ or CD8+ T cells sorted from blood, sampled in a trial of the OX40 agonist ivuxolimab. This sequence was found in an adult with an advanced solid tumor such as melanoma, head and neck, liver or kidney cancer. The CDR3 DNA follows: TGTGCCTGGAGTGTACAGAAGGGCCTCTATGGCTACACCTTC. Residues: CAWSVQKGLYGYTF.